The subject of this entry is one TCR beta chain. Its cognate antigen is unknown. The method was immunoSEQ multiplex PCR; TCRdb's version includes in-frame clones alone and lacks a portion of them. The repertoire has fewer than 200,000 clones, roughly 87% of them found once; the top ten carry 0.85% to 1.2%. The data stem from a study of T cell responses to AZD1222 COVID-19 vaccine. Points from the study as a whole: Receipt of two AZD1222 doses was followed by a rise in Spike-specific TCR breadth and depth.

This CDR3 has 15 residues. The V gene's germline CDR1 is SGHVS and CDR2 FQNEAQ. V was clipped by 5 bases and J by 8 bases; unmatched bases: 12. The material sequenced was peripheral blood, taken 28 days after the second AZD1222 dose. The V and J genes are TRBV7-8 and TRBJ1-2, with 9 bases matching TRBD1. The TCR originated in an adult who received the AZD1222 COVID-19 vaccine. CDR3 in amino acids: CASSPIPGTGQGYTF. In DNA, the CDR3 is TGTGCCAGCAGCCCCATTCCCGGGACAGGGCAAGGCTACACCTTC.